This entry features one T cell receptor (beta chain) sequence. Its antigen is unidentified. The record originates from a study of Ad26.COV2.S vaccination and SARS-CoV-2 variants. Overall study: Recipients of Ad26.COV2.S got it intramuscularly, once or twice 56 days apart.

The CDR3 has 13 amino acids. Per the germline V gene, CDR1 is SGHRS and CDR2 is YFSETQ. Trimming removed 4 bases at V and 1 base at J, with 8 bases between. Method: immunoSEQ multiplex PCR; TCRdb's copy keeps in-frame clones and lacks some. The table lists around 450,000 clones, 89% of them singletons. Treatment described: 15 to 20 received Ad26.COV2.S at low or high dose, single or two shots; 5 received placebo; per-sample allocation not given. Sampling was performed 63 days after the first vaccine or placebo injection. This vaccine is an Ad26 vector that expresses the Wuhan-strain SARS-CoV-2 spike. Study-level results: Estimates derived from TCR breadth and depth analyses may have underestimated total T cell responses.

This sequence was found in a person aged 18-60 years who received the Ad26.COV2.S COVID-19 vaccine or a placebo. The chain has TRBV5-1 and TRBJ2-5, with a possible D match to TRBD1 (5 bases). Sequencing used peripheral blood, obtained in a trial of Ad26.COV2.S vaccine versus placebo. CDR3 region: CASSGAAQETQYF. DNA for the CDR3: TGCGCCAGCAGCGGGGCAGCCCAAGAGACCCAGTACTTC.